These 3 T cell receptor beta chains were all obtained from the same sample, sequenced in a study of cytomegalovirus exposure and HLA in healthy donors. 60 Vbeta and 13 Jbeta primers were used in PCR. Sequencing used immunoSEQ multiplex PCR; TCRdb keeps in-frame clones, though not all of them. This table has 150,000 to 200,000 clones, almost 75% appearing once. Sequencing was performed on PBMCs. All receptors derive from a woman between 18 and 29 years old in good health and CMV-seropositive.

V and J are TRBV5-1 and TRBJ2-5; 8 positions match TRBD2. CDR1 is SGHRS and CDR2 is YFSETQ in the germline V gene. CDR3 length: 15 amino acids. V was clipped by 5 bases and J by 1 base; unmatched bases: 7. CDR3 residues: CASRPRGGSQETQYF. The CDR3 bases are TGCGCCAGCAGACCCCGCGGGGGGTCCCAAGAGACCCAGTACTTC.

V and J are TRBV27 and TRBJ2-1, with 9 nucleotides matching TRBD2. CDR1 and CDR2 (germline): MNHEY, SMNVEV (reference sequence). This CDR3 region has 14 residues. Losses at the gene ends were 2 bases for V and 7 bases for J; bases not matched to a gene: 3. CDR3 amino acids: CASSLGTSHNEQFF. Written as DNA, the CDR3 is TGTGCCAGCAGTTTAGGGACTAGCCATAATGAGCAGTTCTTC.

This clone was recorded only once. This chain uses TRBV4-3 with TRBJ2-1; a possible D gene is TRBD1 (6 bases). This CDR3 has 15 residues. Trimming removed 2 bases from V and 0 bases from J, with 8 bases in between. Germline CDR1 is LGHNA and CDR2 is YSLEER. The CDR3 nucleotides read TGCGCCAGCAGCCAACAGGGGAGCTCCTACAATGAGCAGTTCTTC. Protein product: CASSQQGSSYNEQFF.